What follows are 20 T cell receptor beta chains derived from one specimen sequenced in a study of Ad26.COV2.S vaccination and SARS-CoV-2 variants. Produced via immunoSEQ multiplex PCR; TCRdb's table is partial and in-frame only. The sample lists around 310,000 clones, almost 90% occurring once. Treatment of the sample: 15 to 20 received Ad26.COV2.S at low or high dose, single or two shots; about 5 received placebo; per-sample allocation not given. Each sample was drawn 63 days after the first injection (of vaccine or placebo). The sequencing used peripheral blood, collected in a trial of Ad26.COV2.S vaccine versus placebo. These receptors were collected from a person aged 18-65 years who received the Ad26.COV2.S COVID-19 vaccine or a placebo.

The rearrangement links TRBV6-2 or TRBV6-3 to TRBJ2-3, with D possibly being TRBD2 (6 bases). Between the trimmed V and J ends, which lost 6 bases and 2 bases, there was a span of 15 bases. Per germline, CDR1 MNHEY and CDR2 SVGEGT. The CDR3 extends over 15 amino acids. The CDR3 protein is CASSPGGPYTDTQYF. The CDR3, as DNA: TGTGCCAGCAGCCCCGGAGGGCCTTACACAGATACGCAGTATTTT.

The CDR3 DNA sequence: TGTGCCAGCAGTGATTTGGCGGGGGATAGCAATCAGCCCCAGCATTTT. The encoded protein is CASSDLAGDSNQPQHF. The gene calls are TRBV25-1 and TRBJ1-5; the D gene is possibly TRBD1 (5 bases). This CDR3 spans 16 amino acids. V shed 3 bases and J shed 0 bases, with 12 bases lying between them. CDR1 and CDR2 (germline): MGHDK, SYGVNS.

The CDR3 loop is CASSSGRLNEQYV. The CDR3 region has the DNA TGTGCCAGCTCTAGCGGGAGGTTGAACGAGCAGTACGTC. The chain uses TRBV2 and TRBJ2-7, with TRBD2 matching 11 bases. This CDR3 is built from 13 residues. V was pared by 8 bases and J by 5 bases, with 5 bases of the junction left unmatched. Germline assignment: CDR1 SNHLY and CDR2 FYNNEI.

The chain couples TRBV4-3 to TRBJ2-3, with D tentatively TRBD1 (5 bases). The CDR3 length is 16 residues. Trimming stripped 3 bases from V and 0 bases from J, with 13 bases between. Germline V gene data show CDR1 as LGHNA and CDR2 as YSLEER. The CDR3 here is CASSHSRGASTDTQYF. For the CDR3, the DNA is TGCGCCAGCAGCCACAGTAGGGGCGCGAGCACAGATACGCAGTATTTT.

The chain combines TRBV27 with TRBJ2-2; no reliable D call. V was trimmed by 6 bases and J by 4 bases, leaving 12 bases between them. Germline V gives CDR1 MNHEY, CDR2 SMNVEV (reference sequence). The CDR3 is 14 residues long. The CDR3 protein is CASSGVRSTGELFF. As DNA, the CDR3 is TGTGCCAGCAGCGGCGTCCGGAGCACCGGGGAGCTGTTTTTT.

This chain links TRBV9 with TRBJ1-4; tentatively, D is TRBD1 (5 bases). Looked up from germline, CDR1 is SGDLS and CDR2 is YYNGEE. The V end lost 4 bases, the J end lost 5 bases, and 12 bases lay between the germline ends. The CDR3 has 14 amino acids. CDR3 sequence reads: CASSPSGGNEKLFF. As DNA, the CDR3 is TGTGCCAGCAGCCCCTCCGGGGGGAATGAAAAACTGTTTTTT.

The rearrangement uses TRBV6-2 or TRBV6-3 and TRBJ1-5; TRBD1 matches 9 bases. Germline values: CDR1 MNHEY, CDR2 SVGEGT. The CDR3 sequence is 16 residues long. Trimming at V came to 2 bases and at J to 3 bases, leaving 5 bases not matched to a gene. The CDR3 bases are TGTGCCAGCAGTTACCTGGGACAGGGCTTCAATCAGCCCCAGCATTTT. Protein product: CASSYLGQGFNQPQHF.

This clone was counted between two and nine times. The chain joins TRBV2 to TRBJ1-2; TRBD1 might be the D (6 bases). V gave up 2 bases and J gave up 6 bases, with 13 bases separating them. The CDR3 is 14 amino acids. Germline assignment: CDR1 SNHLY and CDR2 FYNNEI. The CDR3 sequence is CASSESGGIHGYTF. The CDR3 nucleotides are TGTGCCAGCAGTGAAAGTGGGGGCATCCATGGCTACACCTTC.

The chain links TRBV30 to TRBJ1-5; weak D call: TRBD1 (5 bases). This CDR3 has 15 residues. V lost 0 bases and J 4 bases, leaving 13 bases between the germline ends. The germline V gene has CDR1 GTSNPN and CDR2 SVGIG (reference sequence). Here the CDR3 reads CAWSVRRGLNQPQHF. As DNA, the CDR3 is TGTGCCTGGAGTGTACGAAGGGGTCTAAATCAGCCCCAGCATTTT. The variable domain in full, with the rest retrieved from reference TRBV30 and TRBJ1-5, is SQTIHQWPATLVQPVGSPLSLECTVEGTSNPNLYWYRQAAGRGLQLLFYSVGIGQISSEVPQNLSASRPQDRQFILSSKKLLLSDSGFYLCAWSVRRGLNQPQHFGDGTRLSIL.

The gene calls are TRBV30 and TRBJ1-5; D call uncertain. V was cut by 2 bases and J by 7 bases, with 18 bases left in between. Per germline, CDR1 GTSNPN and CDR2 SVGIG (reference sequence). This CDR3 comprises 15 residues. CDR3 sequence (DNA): TGTGCCTGGAGTACCGGGCGGTTCTTTAGCCAGCCCCAGCATTTT. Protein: CAWSTGRFFSQPQHF.

The CDR3 DNA reads TGTGCCAGCTCACGCTATCCCGTAGGCATCTCTTTTCAGCCCCAGCATTTT. It yields the protein CASSRYPVGISFQPQHF. The chain uses TRBV18 and TRBJ1-5; D not resolved. Germline CDR1 and CDR2: KGHSH and LQKENI. This CDR3 has 17 residues. V gave up 4 bases and J gave up 6 bases, with 22 bases separating them.

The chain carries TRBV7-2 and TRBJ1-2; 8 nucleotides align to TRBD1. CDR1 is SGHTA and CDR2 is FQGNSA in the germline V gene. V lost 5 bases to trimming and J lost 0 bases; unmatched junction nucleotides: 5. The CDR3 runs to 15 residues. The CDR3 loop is CASSPGTGANYGYTF. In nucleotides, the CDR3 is TGTGCCAGCAGCCCAGGGACAGGAGCTAACTATGGCTACACCTTC.

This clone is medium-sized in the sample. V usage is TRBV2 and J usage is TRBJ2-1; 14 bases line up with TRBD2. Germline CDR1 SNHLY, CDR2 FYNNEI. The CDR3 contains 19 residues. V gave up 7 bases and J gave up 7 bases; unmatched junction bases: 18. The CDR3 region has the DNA TGTGCCAGCAACGATCCACGACTAGCGGGGGGGCGCAAGGCGAATGAGCAGTTCTTC. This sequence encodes CASNDPRLAGGRKANEQFF. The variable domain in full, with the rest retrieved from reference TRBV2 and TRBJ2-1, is EPEVTQTPSHQVTQMGQEVILRCVPISNHLYFYWYRQILGQKVEFLVSFYNNEISEKSEIFDDQFSVERPDGSNFTLKIRSTKLEDSAMYFCASNDPRLAGGRKANEQFFGPGTRLTVL.

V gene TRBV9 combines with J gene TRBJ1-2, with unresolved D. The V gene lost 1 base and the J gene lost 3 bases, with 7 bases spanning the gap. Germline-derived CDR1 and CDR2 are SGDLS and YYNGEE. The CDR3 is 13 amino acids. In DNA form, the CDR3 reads TGTGCCAGCAGCGTATTCAGCGACTATGGCTACACCTTC. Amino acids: CASSVFSDYGYTF.

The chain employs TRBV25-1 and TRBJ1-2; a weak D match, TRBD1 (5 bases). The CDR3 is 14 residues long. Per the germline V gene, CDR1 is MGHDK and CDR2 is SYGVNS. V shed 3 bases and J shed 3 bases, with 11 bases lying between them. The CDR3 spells CASSDKGIDYGYTF. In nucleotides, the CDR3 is TGTGCCAGCAGTGATAAGGGGATCGACTATGGCTACACCTTC.

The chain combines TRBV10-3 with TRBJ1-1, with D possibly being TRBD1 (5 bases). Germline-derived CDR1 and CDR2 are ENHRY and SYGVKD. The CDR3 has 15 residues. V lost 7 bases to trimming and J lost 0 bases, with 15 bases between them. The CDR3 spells CAIMRAAGMNTEAFF. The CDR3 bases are TGTGCCATCATGAGGGCGGCAGGGATGAACACTGAAGCTTTCTTT.

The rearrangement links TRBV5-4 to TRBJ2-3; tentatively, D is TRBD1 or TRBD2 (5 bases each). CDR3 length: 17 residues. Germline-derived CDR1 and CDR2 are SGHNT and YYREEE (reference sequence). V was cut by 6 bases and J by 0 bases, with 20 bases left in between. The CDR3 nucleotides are TGTGCCAGCACCCCTTCTATCGAGGGGTTTAGCACAGATACGCAGTATTTT. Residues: CASTPSIEGFSTDTQYF.

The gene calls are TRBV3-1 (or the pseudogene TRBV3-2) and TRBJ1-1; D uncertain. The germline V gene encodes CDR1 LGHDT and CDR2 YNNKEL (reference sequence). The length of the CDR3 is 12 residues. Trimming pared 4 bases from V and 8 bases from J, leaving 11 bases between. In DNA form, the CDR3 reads TGTGCCAGCAGCCCTCCTACAAGAGAAGCTTTCTTT. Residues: CASSPPTREAFF.

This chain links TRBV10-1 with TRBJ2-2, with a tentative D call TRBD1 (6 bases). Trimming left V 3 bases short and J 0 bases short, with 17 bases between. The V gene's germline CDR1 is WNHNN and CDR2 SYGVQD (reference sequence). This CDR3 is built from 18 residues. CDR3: CASSDFDWTEANTGELFF. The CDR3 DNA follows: TGCGCCAGCAGTGATTTCGATTGGACAGAGGCGAACACCGGGGAGCTGTTTTTT.

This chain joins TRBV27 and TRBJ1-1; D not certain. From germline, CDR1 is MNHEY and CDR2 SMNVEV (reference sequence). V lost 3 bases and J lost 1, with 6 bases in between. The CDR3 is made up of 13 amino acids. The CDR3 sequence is CASSFRRNTEAFF. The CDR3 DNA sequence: TGTGCCAGCAGTTTTCGCCGGAACACTGAAGCTTTCTTT.